One sample yielded the 27 T cell receptor beta chains listed below, sequenced in a study of early T cells in non-severe SARS-CoV-2 infection. TCRdb independently ran MiXCR on the 5' RACE reads; one entry per CDR3 protein. The sample lists more than 40,000 distinct CDR3 sequences; roughly 5% were seen once. This specimen was whole blood, taken at baseline. These receptors all come from an adult who was a healthcare worker with PCR-confirmed SARS-CoV-2 infection or an uninfected control (not recorded which).

The rearrangement uses TRBV18 and TRBJ2-3; 9 bases align to TRBD2. The CDR3 loop spans 15 amino acids. With 1 base clipped from V and 2 bases from J, the junction kept 1 base outside the gene matches. Germline lookup yields CDR1 KGHSH and CDR2 LQKENI. This CDR3 reads CASSPLAGATDTQYF. CDR3 DNA sequence: TGTGCCAGCTCACCACTAGCGGGAGCCACAGATACGCAGTATTTT.

This clonotype was detected ten times or more. The V call is TRBV28, the J call TRBJ2-1; no clear D. From germline, CDR1 is MDHEN and CDR2 SYDVKM. The germline V and J ends were trimmed by 5 bases and 9 bases, with 17 bases remaining between them. The CDR3 has 14 residues. The CDR3 DNA follows: TGTGCCAGCAGTCCACGGACCTACCCGGGTGAGCAGTTCTTC. Protein sequence: CASSPRTYPGEQFF. Using reference TRBV28 and TRBJ2-1 for the parts outside the CDR3, the full variable domain is DVKVTQSSRYLVKRTGEKVFLECVQDMDHENMFWYRQDPGLGLRLIYFSYDVKMKEKGDIPEGYSVSREKKERFSLILESASTNQTSMYLCASSPRTYPGEQFFGPGTRLTVL.

This clonotype was detected only a few times. DNA of the CDR3: TGTGCCAGCAGCCAGGGGGATTGGACCCGCATAAGCACAGATACGCAGTATTTT. Its protein product is CASSQGDWTRISTDTQYF. V and J are TRBV3-1 and TRBJ2-3; D is possibly TRBD1 or TRBD2 (5 bases each). The length of the CDR3 is 18 residues. Looked up from germline, CDR1 is LGHDT and CDR2 is YNNKEL (reference sequence). Trimming stripped 3 bases from V and 0 bases from J, with 19 bases between.

The J gene is TRBJ1-1, the V gene TRBV20-1; 9 bases match TRBD1. The germline gives CDR1 DFQATT, CDR2 SNEGSKA (reference sequence). The CDR3 length is 12 residues. The CDR3 loop reads CRSGQGGTEAFF. The DNA for the CDR3 is TGCAGATCGGGACAGGGTGGGACTGAAGCTTTCTTT.

V gene TRBV20-1 combines with J gene TRBJ2-7, with a possible D match to TRBD2 (5 bases). CDR1 and CDR2 from the germline V gene are DFQATT and SNEGSKA (reference sequence). V gave up 3 bases and J gave up 2 bases, with 11 bases separating them. The CDR3 sequence is 13 residues long. The CDR3 region is CSASKRNAYEQYF. CDR3 nucleotides: TGCAGTGCTAGTAAGCGGAATGCCTACGAGCAGTACTTC.

This clonotype came up many times. The chain recombines TRBV29-1 with TRBJ1-3; D not certain. CDR1 is SQVTM, CDR2 ANQGSEA, per germline. V was clipped by 3 bases and J by 4 bases, with 7 bases between them. The CDR3 spans 12 residues. The chain's CDR3 is CSVEGAGNTIYF. For the CDR3, the DNA is TGCAGCGTTGAGGGCGCGGGAAACACCATATATTTT.

Worth noting for this clonotype: A clone one base away is much larger, so this may be a read error. The V gene is TRBV27, the J gene TRBJ2-3; 11 nucleotides agree with TRBD2. CDR3 length: 15 amino acids. Germline CDR1 is MNHEY and CDR2 is SMNVEV (reference sequence). DNA for the CDR3: TGTGCCAGCAGTTCACTAGCGGGAGCCACAGATACGCGGTATTTT. Amino acids: CASSSLAGATDTRYF.

A few counts support this clonotype. This chain joins TRBV6-1 and TRBJ1-5; no reliable D call. The CDR3 has 15 residues. Trimming removed 1 base at V and 0 bases at J, with 7 bases between. Germline-derived CDR1 and CDR2 are MNHNS and SASEGT. This CDR3 is CASSEGAYSNQPQHF. The CDR3 nucleotides read TGTGCCAGCAGTGAAGGGGCTTATAGCAATCAGCCCCAGCATTTT.

This clonotype occurred many times. The chain couples TRBV12-3 or TRBV12-4 to TRBJ1-2, with a tentative D call TRBD1 (5 bases). The CDR3 is 14 residues long. Trimming removed 8 bases from V and 4 bases from J, with 17 bases in between. CDR3 sequence reads: CASLARDESYGYTF. Written as DNA, the CDR3 is TGTGCCAGCCTTGCCAGGGATGAAAGCTATGGCTACACCTTC.

The chain recombines TRBV5-1 with TRBJ1-1; tentative D call: TRBD1 (5 bases). V gave up 0 bases and J gave up 8 bases, with 11 bases separating them. Germline V lookup: CDR1 SGHRS, CDR2 YFSETQ. The CDR3 contains 13 residues. Here the CDR3 DNA reads TGCGCCAGCAGCTTGGCGGGGGTAAGAGAAGCTTTCTTT. As protein: CASSLAGVREAFF.

This clonotype has a count of ten or more. The V and J genes are TRBV6-1 and TRBJ2-5, with 8 bases aligning to TRBD2. The ends lost 7 bases at V and 5 bases at J; junction bases unmatched: 15. The length of the CDR3 is 16 residues. CDR1 and CDR2 from the germline V gene are MNHNS and SASEGT. CDR3 coding DNA: TGTGCCAGCATCCGAGCAGTCAGCGGGGGCGGGGAGACCCAGTACTTC. This sequence encodes CASIRAVSGGGETQYF.

This clonotype was picked up many times. The chain combines TRBV7-6 with TRBJ2-1, with 9 bases fitting TRBD1. Trimming took 4 bases from V and 7 from J; bases not matched to a gene: 8. The CDR3 totals 15 residues. CDR1 is SGHVS and CDR2 is FNYEAQ in the germline V gene. The CDR3 nucleotides are TGTGCCAGCAGCTCCGGGACAGGGAGAGGTAATGAGCAGTTCTTC. This codes for CASSSGTGRGNEQFF.

The chain carries TRBV29-1 and TRBJ2-1, with D unresolved. This CDR3 has 13 amino acids. V lost 7 bases and J lost 5, with 15 bases in between. The germline CDR1 and CDR2 sequences are SQVTM and ANQGSEA. CDR3 in amino acids: CSGSPTVDNEQFF. CDR3 coding DNA: TGCAGCGGCTCACCGACGGTTGACAATGAGCAGTTCTTC.

This clonotype was seen repeatedly, ten times or more. This sequence joins TRBV20-1 and TRBJ2-2; a possible D gene is TRBD2 (7 bases). The CDR3 extends over 17 amino acids. V lost 2 bases, J lost 2 bases, and 18 bases lay in between. The germline CDR1 and CDR2 sequences are DFQATT and SNEGSKA (reference sequence). Here the CDR3 DNA reads TGCAGTGCTAGATTAGATCGGGGAGGGGGAAACACCGGGGAGCTGTTTTTT. Its translation is CSARLDRGGGNTGELFF.

This clonotype was counted ten times or more. V and J are TRBV29-1 and TRBJ2-3; a possible D gene is TRBD2 (7 bases). With 5 bases removed from V and 1 base from J, the gap between germline ends came to 13 bases. The CDR3 runs 14 residues. Germline loops: CDR1 SQVTM, CDR2 ANQGSEA. The CDR3 sequence: CSVKQGGGTDTQYF. The CDR3 region has the DNA TGCAGCGTTAAACAGGGAGGGGGCACAGATACGCAGTATTTT.

Notes on this clonotype: A much larger clonotype is one base distant, so this may be a read error. In DNA, the CDR3 is TGTGCCACCTCGCACCGGGGTGACTATGGCTACGCCTTC. It specifies CATSHRGDYGYAF. The gene calls are TRBV15 and TRBJ1-2; D uncertain. Germline CDR1 LNHNV, CDR2 YYDKDF (reference sequence). The CDR3 is 13 amino acids.

The table lists this clonotype with a few counts. The V and J genes are TRBV7-9 and TRBJ2-4; possibly TRBD2 for D (5 bases). The CDR3 sequence is 14 residues long. Germline V gives CDR1 SEHNR, CDR2 FQNEAQ (reference sequence). Trimming pared 2 bases from V and 10 bases from J, leaving 15 bases between. CDR3 DNA: TGTGCCAGCAGCTTATCCAGCGGTCTTCGTATTCAGTACTTC. This sequence encodes CASSLSSGLRIQYF.

This clonotype came up many times. J is TRBJ2-1 and V is TRBV11-2; no firm D call. CDR1 is SGHAT and CDR2 is FQNNGV in the germline V gene. The V gene lost 1 base and the J gene lost 7 bases, with 2 bases spanning the gap. CDR3 length: 11 amino acids. CDR3 nucleotides: TGTGCCAGCAGCTTAGGGAATGAGCAGTTCTTC. Its protein product is CASSLGNEQFF.

The chain links TRBV7-9 to TRBJ2-1; tentatively, D is TRBD1 (6 bases). There are 14 residues in the CDR3. Germline assignment: CDR1 SEHNR and CDR2 FQNEAQ (reference sequence). The V end lost 3 bases, the J end lost 4 bases, and 10 bases lay between the germline ends. The DNA for the CDR3 is TGTGCCAGCAGCTTTCGACAGGATTACAATGAGCAGTTCTTC. Translating it yields CASSFRQDYNEQFF.

Within the sample, this clonotype is medium-sized (0.01 to 0.1%). The V and J genes are TRBV4-1 and TRBJ2-3; no clear D. Trimming cost V 4 bases and J 5 bases, with 16 bases left between them. Germline CDR1 is MGHRA and CDR2 is YSYEKL. The CDR3 spans 15 residues. The CDR3 here is CASSRDHRDGDTQYF. The CDR3 DNA follows: TGCGCCAGCAGCCGGGATCACCGAGACGGAGATACGCAGTATTTT.

This clonotype was seen at least ten times. The rearrangement uses TRBV18 and TRBJ1-4; 8 positions match TRBD1. CDR1 is KGHSH, CDR2 LQKENI, per germline. Trimming removed 2 bases from V and 2 bases from J; junction bases left unmatched: 7. This CDR3 is 17 amino acids long. CDR3 DNA sequence: TGTGCCAGCTCACCAGGACAGGGAGTGGCGACTAATGAAAAACTGTTTTTT. Its translation is CASSPGQGVATNEKLFF.

The genes are TRBV7-8 and TRBJ1-1; 7 bases line up with TRBD1. Per the germline V gene, CDR1 is SGHVS and CDR2 is FQNEAQ. This CDR3 is built from 17 residues. The junction had 10 bases not matched to a gene; V was cut back by 1 base and J by 2 bases. The CDR3 region is CASSLGQTGKKNTEAFF. CDR3 in DNA: TGTGCCAGCAGCTTAGGACAGACAGGGAAAAAAAACACTGAAGCTTTCTTT.

This clonotype was seen ten or more times. The chain links TRBV12-3 or TRBV12-4 to TRBJ1-6; TRBD1 aligns across 11 bases. The length of the CDR3 is 16 residues. V lost 5 bases and J lost 5; bases outside the gene matches: 5. The CDR3 protein is CASSPGQGVDNSPLHF. CDR3 sequence (DNA): TGTGCCAGCAGTCCGGGACAGGGGGTCGATAATTCACCCCTCCACTTT.

This clonotype was seen a few times. V is TRBV3-1 and J is TRBJ2-7, with 8 bases that match TRBD2. The germline V gene encodes CDR1 LGHDT and CDR2 YNNKEL (reference sequence). Trimming at V came to 1 base and at J to 3 bases, leaving 8 bases not matched to a gene. This CDR3 region has 16 residues. CDR3 sequence (DNA): TGTGCCAGCAGCCAAGTAGGGGGACTAGATTTCTACGAGCAGTACTTC. Translation gives CASSQVGGLDFYEQYF.

This clonotype was recorded many times. V usage is TRBV6-6 and J usage is TRBJ1-1, with D unclear. V gave up 2 bases and J gave up 5 bases, with 6 bases separating them. The CDR3 consists of 12 residues. CDR1 is MNHNY and CDR2 is SVGAGI in the germline V gene (reference sequence). CDR3 in DNA: TGTGCCAGCAGTTACGGGAGGACTGAAGCTTTCTTT. Amino acid sequence: CASSYGRTEAFF.

This clonotype was seen ten or more times. The chain joins TRBV6-2 or TRBV6-3 to TRBJ2-1; the match to TRBD2 covers 15 bases. Unmatched junction bases numbered 6, after V lost 10 bases and J lost 8 bases. The CDR3 consists of 14 residues. The V gene's germline CDR1 is MNHEY and CDR2 SVGEGT. The CDR3, as DNA: TGTGCCACCGGGACTAGCGGGAGGTTCTATGAGCAGTTCTTC. Translating gives CATGTSGRFYEQFF.

This sequence joins TRBV3-1 and TRBJ2-7; D ambiguous. From germline, CDR1 is LGHDT and CDR2 YNNKEL (reference sequence). Trimming removed 2 bases from V and 5 bases from J, with 22 bases in between. The CDR3 consists of 17 residues. The CDR3 coding sequence is TGTGCCAGCAGCCAATTTGCCCGCCTGAGAGGACGGGACGAGCAGTACTTC. It specifies CASSQFARLRGRDEQYF.